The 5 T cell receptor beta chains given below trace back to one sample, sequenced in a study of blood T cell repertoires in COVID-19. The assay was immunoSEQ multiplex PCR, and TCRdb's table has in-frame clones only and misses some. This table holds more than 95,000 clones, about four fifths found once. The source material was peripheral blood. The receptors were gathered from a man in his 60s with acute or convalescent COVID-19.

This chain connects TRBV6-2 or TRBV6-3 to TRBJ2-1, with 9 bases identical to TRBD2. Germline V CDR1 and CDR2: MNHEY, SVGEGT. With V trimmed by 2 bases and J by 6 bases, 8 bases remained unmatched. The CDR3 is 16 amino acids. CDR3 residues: CASSYRTTSGGNEQFF. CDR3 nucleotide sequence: TGTGCCAGCAGTTACCGGACGACTAGCGGAGGCAATGAGCAGTTCTTC.

CDR3 residues: CATSTSSGANVLTF. In DNA, the CDR3 is TGTGCCACCAGTACGAGCTCTGGGGCCAACGTCCTGACTTTC. The chain combines TRBV24-1 with TRBJ2-6; D unclear. The ends were cut back, 6 bases at V and 0 bases at J, with 5 bases in the middle. Germline lookup yields CDR1 KGHDR and CDR2 SFDVKD. The CDR3 is 14 residues long.

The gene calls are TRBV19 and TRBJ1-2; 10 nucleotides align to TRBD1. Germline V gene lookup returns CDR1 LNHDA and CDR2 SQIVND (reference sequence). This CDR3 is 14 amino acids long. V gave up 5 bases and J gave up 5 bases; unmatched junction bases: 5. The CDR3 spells CASSPDRGLYGYTF. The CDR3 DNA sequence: TGTGCCAGTAGTCCGGACAGGGGGTTGTATGGCTACACCTTC. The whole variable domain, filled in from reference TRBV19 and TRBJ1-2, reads DGGITQSPKYLFRKEGQNVTLSCEQNLNHDAMYWYRQDPGQGLRLIYYSQIVNDFQKGDIAEGYSVSREKKESFPLTVTSAQKNPTAFYLCASSPDRGLYGYTFGSGTRLTVV.

CDR3 coding DNA: TGTGCCAGTAGTATGCAACCAGCGGCGTACGAGCAGTACTTC. Translation gives CASSMQPAAYEQYF. The chain employs TRBV19 and TRBJ2-7; weak D call: TRBD2 (5 bases). Germline V gives CDR1 LNHDA, CDR2 SQIVND (reference sequence). The CDR3 length is 14 residues. V was clipped by 3 bases and J by 4 bases, with 13 bases between them.

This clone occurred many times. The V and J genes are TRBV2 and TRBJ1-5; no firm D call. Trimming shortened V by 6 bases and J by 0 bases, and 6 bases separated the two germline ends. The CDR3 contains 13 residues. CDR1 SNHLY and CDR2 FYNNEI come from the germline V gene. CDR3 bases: TGTGCCAGCAGAACAGATAGCAATCAGCCCCAGCATTTT. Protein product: CASRTDSNQPQHF. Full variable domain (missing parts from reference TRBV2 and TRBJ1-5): EPEVTQTPSHQVTQMGQEVILRCVPISNHLYFYWYRQILGQKVEFLVSFYNNEISEKSEIFDDQFSVERPDGSNFTLKIRSTKLEDSAMYFCASRTDSNQPQHFGDGTRLSIL.